This paragraph covers one TCR beta chain sequence. Germline V gives CDR1 SQVTM, CDR2 ANQGSEA. The CDR3 consists of 15 residues. V dropped 4 bases and J dropped 2; count of bases not matched to a gene: 7. Expressed TCRB transcripts were sequenced after all isolated RNA was converted to cDNA. The repertoire was sequenced with immunoSEQ multiplex PCR; TCRdb's copy has only in-frame clones and lacks some. The repertoire holds about 250,000 clones, with roughly an eighth as singletons. These data belong to a study of beta chain features in type 1 diabetes. Looking at the study overall: Patients looked much like healthy donors when it came to age, gender and cell yields. Sorted cells numbering roughly 100,000,000 were examined across all samples.

Isolation of CD4+ naive, central memory, regulatory and stem cell-like memory cells was achieved by sorting via CD45RO/CCR7/CD25/CD127/CD95/CD27. The receptor was derived from a woman aged 40 to 50 in good health. The chain is built from TRBV29-1 and TRBJ1-1; the match to TRBD1 covers 10 bases. The sample taken for sequencing was naive CD4+ T cells from blood. This CDR3 reads CSVGQGARGNTEAFF. The CDR3 bases are TGCAGCGTTGGACAGGGGGCGCGTGGAAACACTGAAGCTTTCTTT.